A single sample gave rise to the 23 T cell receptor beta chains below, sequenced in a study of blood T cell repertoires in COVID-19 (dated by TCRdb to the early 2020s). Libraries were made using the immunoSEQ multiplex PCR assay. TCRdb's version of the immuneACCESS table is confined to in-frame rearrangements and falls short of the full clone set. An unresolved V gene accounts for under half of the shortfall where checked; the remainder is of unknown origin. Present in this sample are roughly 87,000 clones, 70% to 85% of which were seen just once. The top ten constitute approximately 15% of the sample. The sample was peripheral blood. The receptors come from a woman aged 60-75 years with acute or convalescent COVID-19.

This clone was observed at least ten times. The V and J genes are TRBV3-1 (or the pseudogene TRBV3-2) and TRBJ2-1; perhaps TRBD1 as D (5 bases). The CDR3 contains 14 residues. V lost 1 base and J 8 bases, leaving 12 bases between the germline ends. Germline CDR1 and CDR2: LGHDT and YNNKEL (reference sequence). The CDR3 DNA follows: TGTGCCAGCAGCCAAGGTCCAGGGTTGGATGAGCAGTTCTTC. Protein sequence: CASSQGPGLDEQFF.

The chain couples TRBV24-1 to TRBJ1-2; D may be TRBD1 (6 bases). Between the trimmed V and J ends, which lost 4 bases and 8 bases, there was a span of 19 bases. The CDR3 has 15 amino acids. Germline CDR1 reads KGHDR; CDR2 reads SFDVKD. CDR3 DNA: TGTGCCACCAGTGAACCGGGGGGCCCGACGAGGGGCTACACCTTC. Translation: CATSEPGGPTRGYTF.

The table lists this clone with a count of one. CDR3 amino acids: CASSRGDRGYGYTF. In DNA, the CDR3 is TGTGCCAGCAGTCGTGGGGACAGGGGCTATGGCTACACCTTC. The rearrangement uses TRBV6-2 or TRBV6-3 and TRBJ1-2; 10 bases are a match to TRBD1. Trimming at V came to 5 bases and at J to 4 bases, leaving 4 bases not matched to a gene. CDR1 is MNHEY and CDR2 is SVGEGT in the germline V gene. This CDR3 comprises 14 residues.

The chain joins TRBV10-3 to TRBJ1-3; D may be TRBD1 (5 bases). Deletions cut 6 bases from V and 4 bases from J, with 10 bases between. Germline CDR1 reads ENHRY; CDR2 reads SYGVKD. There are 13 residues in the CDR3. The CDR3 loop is CAIRGLRGNTIYF. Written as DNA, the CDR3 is TGTGCCATCAGGGGGCTGCGGGGAAACACCATATATTTT.

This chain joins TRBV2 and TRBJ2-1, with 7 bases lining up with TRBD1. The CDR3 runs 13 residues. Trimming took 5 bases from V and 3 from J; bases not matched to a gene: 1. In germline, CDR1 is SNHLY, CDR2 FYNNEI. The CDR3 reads CASSWTGYNEQFF. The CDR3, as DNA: TGTGCCAGCAGTTGGACAGGCTACAATGAGCAGTTCTTC. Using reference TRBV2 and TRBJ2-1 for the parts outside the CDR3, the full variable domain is EPEVTQTPSHQVTQMGQEVILRCVPISNHLYFYWYRQILGQKVEFLVSFYNNEISEKSEIFDDQFSVERPDGSNFTLKIRSTKLEDSAMYFCASSWTGYNEQFFGPGTRLTVL.

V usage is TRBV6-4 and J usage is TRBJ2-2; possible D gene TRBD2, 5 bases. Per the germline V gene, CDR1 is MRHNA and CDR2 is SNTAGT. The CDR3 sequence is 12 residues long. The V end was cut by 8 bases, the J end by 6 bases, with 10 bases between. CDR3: CASGERAGELFF. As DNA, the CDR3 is TGTGCCAGCGGGGAGAGGGCCGGGGAGCTGTTTTTT.

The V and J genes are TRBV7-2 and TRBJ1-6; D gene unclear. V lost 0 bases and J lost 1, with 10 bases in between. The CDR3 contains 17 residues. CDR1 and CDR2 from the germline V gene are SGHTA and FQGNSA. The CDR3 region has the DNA TGTGCCAGCAGCTTAGCCCTGTTTAGTTCCTATAATTCACCCCTCCACTTT. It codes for CASSLALFSSYNSPLHF. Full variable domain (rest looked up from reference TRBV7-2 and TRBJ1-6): GAGVSQSPSNKVTEKGKDVELRCDPISGHTALYWYRQSLGQGLEFLIYFQGNSAPDKSGLPSDRFSAERTGGSVSTLTIQRTQQEDSAVYLCASSLALFSSYNSPLHFGNGTRLTVT.

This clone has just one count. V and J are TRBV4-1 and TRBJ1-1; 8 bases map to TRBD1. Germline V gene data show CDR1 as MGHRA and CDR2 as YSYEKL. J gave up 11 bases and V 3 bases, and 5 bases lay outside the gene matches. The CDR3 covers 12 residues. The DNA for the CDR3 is TGCGCCAGCAGCCAGGCAGGGGGCCCGGCTTTCTTT. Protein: CASSQAGGPAFF.

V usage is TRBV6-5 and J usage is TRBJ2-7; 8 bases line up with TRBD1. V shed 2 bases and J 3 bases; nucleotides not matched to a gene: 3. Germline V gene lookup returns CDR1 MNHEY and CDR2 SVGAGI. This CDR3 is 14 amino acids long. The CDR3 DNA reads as TGTGCCAGCAGTTACAGGACAGGGAACTACGAGCAGTACTTC. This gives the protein CASSYRTGNYEQYF.

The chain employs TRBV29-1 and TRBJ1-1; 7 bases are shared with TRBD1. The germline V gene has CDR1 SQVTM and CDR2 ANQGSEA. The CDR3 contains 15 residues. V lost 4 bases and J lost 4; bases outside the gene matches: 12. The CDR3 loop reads CSVAYPGGRITEAFF. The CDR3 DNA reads TGCAGCGTTGCCTATCCAGGGGGGCGGATCACTGAAGCTTTCTTT.

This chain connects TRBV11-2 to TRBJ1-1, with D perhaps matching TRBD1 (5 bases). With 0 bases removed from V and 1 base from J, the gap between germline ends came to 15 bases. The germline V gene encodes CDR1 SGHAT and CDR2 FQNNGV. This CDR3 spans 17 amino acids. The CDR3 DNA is TGTGCCAGCAGCTTAGATTGGGCAGGGAGGGAGAACACTGAAGCTTTCTTT. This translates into CASSLDWAGRENTEAFF.

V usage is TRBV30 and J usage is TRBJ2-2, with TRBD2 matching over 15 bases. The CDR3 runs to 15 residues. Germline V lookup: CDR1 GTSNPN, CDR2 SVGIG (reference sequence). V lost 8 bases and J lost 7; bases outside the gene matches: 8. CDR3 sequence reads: CAVSEGLAGGGELFF. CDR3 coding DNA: TGTGCCGTCTCGGAGGGACTAGCGGGGGGCGGGGAGCTGTTTTTT.

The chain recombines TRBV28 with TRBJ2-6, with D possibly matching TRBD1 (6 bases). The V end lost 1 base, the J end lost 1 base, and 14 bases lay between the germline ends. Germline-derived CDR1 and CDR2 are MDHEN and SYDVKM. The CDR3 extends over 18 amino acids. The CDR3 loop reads CASSLSWTVLSGANVLTF. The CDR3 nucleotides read TGTGCCAGCAGTTTATCGTGGACAGTATTATCTGGGGCCAACGTCCTGACTTTC.

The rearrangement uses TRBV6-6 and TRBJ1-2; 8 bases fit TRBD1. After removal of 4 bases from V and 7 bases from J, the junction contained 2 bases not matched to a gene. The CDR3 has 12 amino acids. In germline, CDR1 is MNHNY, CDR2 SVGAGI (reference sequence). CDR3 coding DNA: TGTGCCAGCAGTTCAGACAGGGGTGGCTACACCTTC. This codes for CASSSDRGGYTF.

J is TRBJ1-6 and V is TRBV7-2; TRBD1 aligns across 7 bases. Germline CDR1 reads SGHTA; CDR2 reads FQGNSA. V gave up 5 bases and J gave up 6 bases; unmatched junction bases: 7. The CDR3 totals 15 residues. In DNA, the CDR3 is TGTGCCAGCAGCGAAGCCGGGACAGCTAATTCACCCCTCCACTTT. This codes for CASSEAGTANSPLHF.

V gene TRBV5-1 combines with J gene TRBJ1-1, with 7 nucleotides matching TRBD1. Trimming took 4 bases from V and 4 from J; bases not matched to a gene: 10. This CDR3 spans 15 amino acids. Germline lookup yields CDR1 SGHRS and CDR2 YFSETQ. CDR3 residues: CASSRYTGDVTEAFF. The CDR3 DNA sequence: TGCGCCAGCAGCAGGTACACAGGGGATGTCACTGAAGCTTTCTTT.

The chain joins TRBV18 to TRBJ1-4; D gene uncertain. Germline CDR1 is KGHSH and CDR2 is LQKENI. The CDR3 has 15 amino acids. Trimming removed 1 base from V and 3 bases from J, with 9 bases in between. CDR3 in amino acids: CASSPRASANEKLFF. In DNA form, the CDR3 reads TGTGCCAGCTCACCACGGGCGTCAGCTAATGAAAAACTGTTTTTT.

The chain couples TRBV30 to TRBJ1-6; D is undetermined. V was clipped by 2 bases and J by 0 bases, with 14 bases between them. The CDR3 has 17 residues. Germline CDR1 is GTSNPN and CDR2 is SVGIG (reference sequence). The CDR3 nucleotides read TGTGCCTGGAGTAGAGGCATGATGAGCTCCTATAATTCACCCCTCCACTTT. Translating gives CAWSRGMMSSYNSPLHF.

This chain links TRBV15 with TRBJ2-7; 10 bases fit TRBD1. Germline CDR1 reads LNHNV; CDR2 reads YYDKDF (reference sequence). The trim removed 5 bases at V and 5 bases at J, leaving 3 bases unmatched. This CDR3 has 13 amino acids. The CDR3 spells CATSGTGVHEQYF. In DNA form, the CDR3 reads TGTGCCACCAGCGGGACAGGGGTCCACGAGCAGTACTTC.

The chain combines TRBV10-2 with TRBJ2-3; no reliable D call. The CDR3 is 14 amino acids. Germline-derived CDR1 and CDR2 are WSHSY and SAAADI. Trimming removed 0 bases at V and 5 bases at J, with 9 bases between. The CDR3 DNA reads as TGCGCCAGCAGTGAGTCGAAACTCCGAGATACGCAGTATTTT. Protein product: CASSESKLRDTQYF.

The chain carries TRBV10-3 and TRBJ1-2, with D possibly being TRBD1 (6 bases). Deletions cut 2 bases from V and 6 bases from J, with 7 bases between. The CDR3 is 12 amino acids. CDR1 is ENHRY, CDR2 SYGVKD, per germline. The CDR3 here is CAISERQDGYTF. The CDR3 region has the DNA TGTGCCATCAGTGAGAGACAGGATGGCTACACCTTC.

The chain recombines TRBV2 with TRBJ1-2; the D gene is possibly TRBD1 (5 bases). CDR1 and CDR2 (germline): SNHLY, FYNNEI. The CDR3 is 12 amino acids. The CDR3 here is CAKQTGGYGYTF. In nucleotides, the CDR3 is TGTGCAAAGCAAACGGGGGGTTATGGCTACACCTTC.

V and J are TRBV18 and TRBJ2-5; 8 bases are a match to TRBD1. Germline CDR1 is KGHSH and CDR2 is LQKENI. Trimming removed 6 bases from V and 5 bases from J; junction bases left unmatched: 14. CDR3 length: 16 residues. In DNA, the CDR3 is TGTGCCAGCTCCAGTGGGGACAGGCCTCGAGGGGAGACCCAGTACTTC. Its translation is CASSSGDRPRGETQYF.